What follows are 25 T cell receptor beta chains derived from one specimen sequenced in a study of control samples from healthy donors and cancer patients (dated by TCRdb to about 2020). Receptors were amplified or captured by the immunoSEQ multiplex PCR assay. Entries here come from immuneACCESS through TCRdb and include only in-frame sequences with V and J called. Some clones fail to appear in such tables; in the studies checked, an unresolved V gene covers under half of the shortfall, and the cause of the remainder is unknown. The sample table shows 100,000 to 150,000 clones, and around 87% are seen once. The top ten constitute over 2.5% of the sample. Sequenced input: blood. The receptors were sampled from a man in his 60s in good health.

V and J are TRBV28 and TRBJ2-7; D may be TRBD2 (5 bases). With 3 bases removed from V and 7 bases from J, the gap between germline ends came to 16 bases. Germline V lookup: CDR1 MDHEN, CDR2 SYDVKM. This CDR3 region has 14 residues. This chain's CDR3 is CASSFSAGSGEQYF. CDR3 nucleotide sequence: TGTGCCAGCAGTTTTTCGGCAGGTTCGGGGGAGCAGTACTTC.

This chain links TRBV6-6 with TRBJ1-1; 11 bases are shared with TRBD1. Germline lookup yields CDR1 MNHNY and CDR2 SVGAGI (reference sequence). The CDR3 spans 16 residues. The V segment lost 5 bases and the J segment 4 bases; nucleotides outside the gene matches: 9. CDR3 in DNA: TGTGCCAGCAGTCATCTGGACAGGGGGCCTCGCACTGAAGCTTTCTTT. The encoded protein is CASSHLDRGPRTEAFF.

The chain combines TRBV2 with TRBJ1-1, with D unresolved. Germline V gene data show CDR1 as SNHLY and CDR2 as FYNNEI. The CDR3 is 13 residues long. V gave up 8 bases and J gave up 0 bases, with 10 bases separating them. Written as DNA, the CDR3 is TGTGCCAGCCGCCTTCCGGTGAACACTGAAGCTTTCTTT. It codes for CASRLPVNTEAFF.

The chain couples TRBV5-1 to TRBJ2-7; 8 nucleotides align to TRBD2. CDR1 is SGHRS, CDR2 YFSETQ, per germline. CDR3 length: 15 amino acids. V dropped 0 bases and J dropped 2; count of bases not matched to a gene: 4. The CDR3 nucleotides are TGCGCCAGCAGCTTGGCGAGCGGGGGTACCTACGAGCAGTACTTC. This encodes CASSLASGGTYEQYF.

The J gene is TRBJ2-6, the V gene TRBV7-9; no clear D gene. The CDR3 sequence is 17 residues long. Looked up from germline, CDR1 is SEHNR and CDR2 is FQNEAQ (reference sequence). Trimming took off 4 bases at V and 0 bases at J, with 13 bases between the two ends. The CDR3 region has the DNA TGTGCCAGCAGCTCCACTGCTATGGACTCTGGGGCCAACGTCCTGACTTTC. Encoded protein: CASSSTAMDSGANVLTF.

V gene TRBV19 combines with J gene TRBJ2-6; possibly TRBD2 for D (5 bases). The CDR3 sequence is 15 residues long. V gave up 3 bases and J gave up 0 bases, with 6 bases separating them. Germline-derived CDR1 and CDR2 are LNHDA and SQIVND (reference sequence). The CDR3 bases are TGTGCCAGTAGTATCGGACTCTCTGGGGCCAACGTCCTGACTTTC. Residues: CASSIGLSGANVLTF.

CDR3 sequence (DNA): TGTGCCAGCAGTGAGGCCAGCTCCTATAATTCACCCCTCCACTTT. It specifies CASSEASSYNSPLHF. This chain links TRBV6-1 with TRBJ1-6; D unresolved. Germline V gene data show CDR1 as MNHNS and CDR2 as SASEGT. V shed 3 bases and J shed 0 bases, with 6 bases lying between them. This CDR3 is 15 amino acids long.

This clone was observed once. The chain uses TRBV18 and TRBJ1-6; D might be TRBD1 (6 bases). In germline, CDR1 is KGHSH, CDR2 LQKENI. This CDR3 is built from 13 residues. The V end was cut by 9 bases, the J end by 14 bases, with 20 bases between. For the CDR3, the DNA is TGTGCCAGTAAGGGAGCAGGGGACTTAACCCTCCACTTT. Protein product: CASKGAGDLTLHF.

The chain is built from TRBV28 and TRBJ1-5; the D is unclear. This CDR3 contains 14 residues. The germline V and J ends were trimmed by 3 bases and 0 bases, with 6 bases remaining between them. CDR1 is MDHEN and CDR2 is SYDVKM in the germline V gene. Written as DNA, the CDR3 is TGTGCCAGCAGTTTGGGAAATAGCAATCAGCCCCAGCATTTT. Amino acids: CASSLGNSNQPQHF.

This chain links TRBV19 with TRBJ2-3; D unclear. The germline V gene encodes CDR1 LNHDA and CDR2 SQIVND (reference sequence). The CDR3 has 14 residues. Between the trimmed V and J ends, which lost 3 bases and 0 bases, there was a span of 7 bases. The CDR3 DNA reads as TGTGCCAGTAGTATTGCACCTAGCACAGATACGCAGTATTTT. Its protein is CASSIAPSTDTQYF.

The chain uses TRBV6-1 and TRBJ2-4, with TRBD1 matching over 9 bases. CDR1 and CDR2 (germline): MNHNS, SASEGT. V shed 2 bases, J shed 0 bases, and the junction held 14 bases outside the gene matches. The length of the CDR3 is 20 residues. The CDR3: CASSETTTGGSLPAKNIQYF. In DNA, the CDR3 is TGTGCCAGCAGTGAAACTACGACAGGGGGGTCCCTCCCAGCCAAAAACATTCAGTACTTC.

The rearrangement uses TRBV14 and TRBJ1-2, with 8 positions matching TRBD1. The CDR3 covers 16 residues. Looked up from germline, CDR1 is SGHDN and CDR2 is FVKESK. Trimming at V came to 2 bases and at J to 5 bases, leaving 10 bases not matched to a gene. The CDR3 sequence is CASSQRAGTGVYGYTF. The DNA for the CDR3 is TGTGCCAGCAGCCAACGAGCTGGGACAGGAGTTTATGGCTACACCTTC. The variable domain in full, with the rest retrieved from reference TRBV14 and TRBJ1-2, is EAGVTQFPSHSVIEKGQTVTLRCDPISGHDNLYWYRRVMGKEIKFLLHFVKESKQDESGMPNNRFLAERTGGTYSTLKVQPAELEDSGVYFCASSQRAGTGVYGYTFGSGTRLTVV.

The chain links TRBV5-1 to TRBJ2-5, with D perhaps TRBD2 (7 bases). The CDR3 has 14 amino acids. Trimming left V 3 bases short and J 3 bases short, with 12 bases between. Germline CDR1 and CDR2: SGHRS and YFSETQ. The CDR3 DNA follows: TGCGCCAGCAGCTGGGGAGGGGGGAAAGAGACCCAGTACTTC. Its protein is CASSWGGGKETQYF.

This rearrangement joins TRBV10-1 to TRBJ1-2; D unclear. The CDR3 sequence is 13 residues long. The germline CDR1 and CDR2 sequences are WNHNN and SYGVQD (reference sequence). The V and J ends lost 0 bases and 6 bases respectively, with 8 bases between them. The CDR3 protein is CASSESGTHGYTF. CDR3 DNA sequence: TGCGCCAGCAGTGAGTCGGGAACTCATGGCTACACCTTC.

The CDR3 DNA reads TGTGCCAGTAGTATGCTTTGGGGTGACAACTATGGCTACACCTTC. Protein: CASSMLWGDNYGYTF. The gene calls are TRBV19 and TRBJ1-2; D unresolved. The CDR3 has 15 residues. Germline assignment: CDR1 LNHDA and CDR2 SQIVND (reference sequence). Trimming removed 3 bases at V and 2 bases at J, with 13 bases between.

The rearrangement joins TRBV25-1 to TRBJ2-3; tentative D call: TRBD1 (7 bases). CDR1 is MGHDK, CDR2 SYGVNS, per germline. The CDR3 sequence is 15 residues long. V gave up 8 bases and J gave up 0 bases, with 15 bases separating them. CDR3 coding DNA: TGTGCCAGCGACTCAGGGGGGATTAGCACAGATACGCAGTATTTT. Amino acids: CASDSGGISTDTQYF. The entire variable domain, with the rest obtained from reference TRBV25-1 and TRBJ2-3, is as follows: EADIYQTPRYLVIGTGKKITLECSQTMGHDKMYWYQQDPGMELHLIHYSYGVNSTEKGDLSSESTVSRIRTEHFPLTLESARPSHTSQYLCASDSGGISTDTQYFGPGTRLTVL.

V and J are TRBV19 and TRBJ2-3; D may be TRBD2 (6 bases). V was pared by 3 bases and J by 1 base, with 11 bases between. Per the germline V gene, CDR1 is LNHDA and CDR2 is SQIVND (reference sequence). The CDR3 extends over 15 amino acids. CDR3 in DNA: TGTGCCAGTAGTATTACCGGGACTCGCACAGATACGCAGTATTTT. Translation: CASSITGTRTDTQYF.

The chain couples TRBV5-1 to TRBJ2-7, with a weak D call TRBD2 (5 bases). V gave up 5 bases and J gave up 7 bases, with 10 bases separating them. Germline lookup yields CDR1 SGHRS and CDR2 YFSETQ. The CDR3 consists of 11 residues. CDR3 DNA: TGCGCCAGCAGTTACGGGGTTGAGCAGTACTTC. Protein product: CASSYGVEQYF.

The chain joins TRBV29-1 to TRBJ2-5; 7 positions agree with TRBD2. The germline CDR1 and CDR2 sequences are SQVTM and ANQGSEA. Germline trimming cut 5 bases from V and 5 bases from J; bases unmatched to any gene: 8. CDR3 length: 13 amino acids. The CDR3 DNA reads as TGCAGCGTTCGGGAGAGCGGGGCCGAGACCCAGTACTTC. It specifies CSVRESGAETQYF.

The V gene is TRBV6-5, the J gene TRBJ1-6; the match to TRBD1 covers 7 bases. CDR1 and CDR2 from the germline V gene are MNHEY and SVGAGI. This CDR3 spans 14 amino acids. Trimming at V came to 6 bases and at J to 4 bases, leaving 3 bases not matched to a gene. Written as DNA, the CDR3 is TGTGCCAGCAGCCAGGACAGGTATAATTCACCCCTCCACTTT. Protein: CASSQDRYNSPLHF.

This clone was counted only a few times. V and J are TRBV2 and TRBJ2-1; the D gene is possibly TRBD2 (5 bases). This CDR3 is built from 14 residues. V was trimmed by 6 bases and J by 0 bases, leaving 9 bases between them. CDR1 is SNHLY, CDR2 FYNNEI, per germline. The CDR3 loop reads CASSDYTSYNEQFF. Written as DNA, the CDR3 is TGTGCCAGCAGCGACTATACCTCCTACAATGAGCAGTTCTTC.

The CDR3 here is CSVGGDTEAFF. In DNA form, the CDR3 reads TGCAGCGTTGGCGGGGACACTGAAGCTTTCTTT. This sequence joins TRBV29-1 and TRBJ1-1; D is unclear. The germline V gene has CDR1 SQVTM and CDR2 ANQGSEA. The CDR3 contains 11 residues. V dropped 4 bases and J dropped 3 bases, with 6 bases sitting between them.

This chain uses TRBV19 with TRBJ2-7; 9 nucleotides align to TRBD1. Germline CDR1 reads LNHDA; CDR2 reads SQIVND (reference sequence). The CDR3 has 14 amino acids. The J segment lost 3 bases and the V segment lost 6 bases, leaving 6 bases of the junction unmatched. The CDR3 loop is CASSPDRGLYEQYF. The CDR3 bases are TGTGCCAGTAGCCCGGACAGGGGCCTCTACGAGCAGTACTTC.

This clone was detected only once. CDR3 in amino acids: CASSEASSGSSETQYF. Here the CDR3 DNA reads TGTGCCAGCAGTGAAGCATCATCAGGTTCGAGCGAGACCCAGTACTTC. The V and J genes are TRBV2 and TRBJ2-5, with D unresolved. V was shortened by 0 bases and J by 5 bases, with 16 bases between the two germline ends. Germline V gives CDR1 SNHLY, CDR2 FYNNEI. This CDR3 region has 16 residues.

The chain couples TRBV7-8 to TRBJ2-2; 7 positions agree with TRBD1. V shed 5 bases and J 0 bases; nucleotides not matched to a gene: 3. Looked up from germline, CDR1 is SGHVS and CDR2 is FQNEAQ. The CDR3 totals 15 residues. The CDR3 sequence: CASSRQGANTGELFF. The CDR3 DNA follows: TGTGCCAGCAGCCGGCAGGGGGCGAACACCGGGGAGCTGTTTTTT.